The source of this T cell receptor (beta chain) is a study of cytomegalovirus exposure and HLA in healthy donors. On the study more broadly: The 95 to 150 validation repertoires and the approximately 700 first-cohort repertoires shared a platform, a later analysis reported.

Assay used: immunoSEQ multiplex PCR; TCRdb lists only in-frame clones, some missing. The sample includes 80,000 to 100,000 clones, roughly 90% of them seen just once. This clone showed up just once. The receptor was isolated from a man aged 30 to 39 in good health and CMV-seronegative. Sequencing was done on a sample of PBMCs.

The CDR3 DNA follows: TGTGCCAGCAGTGGGGGGTGGGCAGATACGCAGTATTTT. Its protein product is CASSGGWADTQYF. The chain links TRBV6-6 to TRBJ2-3; a weak D match, TRBD2 (6 bases). In germline, CDR1 is MNHNY, CDR2 SVGAGI (reference sequence). Trimming removed 5 bases at V and 4 bases at J, with 10 bases between. The CDR3 has 13 amino acids.